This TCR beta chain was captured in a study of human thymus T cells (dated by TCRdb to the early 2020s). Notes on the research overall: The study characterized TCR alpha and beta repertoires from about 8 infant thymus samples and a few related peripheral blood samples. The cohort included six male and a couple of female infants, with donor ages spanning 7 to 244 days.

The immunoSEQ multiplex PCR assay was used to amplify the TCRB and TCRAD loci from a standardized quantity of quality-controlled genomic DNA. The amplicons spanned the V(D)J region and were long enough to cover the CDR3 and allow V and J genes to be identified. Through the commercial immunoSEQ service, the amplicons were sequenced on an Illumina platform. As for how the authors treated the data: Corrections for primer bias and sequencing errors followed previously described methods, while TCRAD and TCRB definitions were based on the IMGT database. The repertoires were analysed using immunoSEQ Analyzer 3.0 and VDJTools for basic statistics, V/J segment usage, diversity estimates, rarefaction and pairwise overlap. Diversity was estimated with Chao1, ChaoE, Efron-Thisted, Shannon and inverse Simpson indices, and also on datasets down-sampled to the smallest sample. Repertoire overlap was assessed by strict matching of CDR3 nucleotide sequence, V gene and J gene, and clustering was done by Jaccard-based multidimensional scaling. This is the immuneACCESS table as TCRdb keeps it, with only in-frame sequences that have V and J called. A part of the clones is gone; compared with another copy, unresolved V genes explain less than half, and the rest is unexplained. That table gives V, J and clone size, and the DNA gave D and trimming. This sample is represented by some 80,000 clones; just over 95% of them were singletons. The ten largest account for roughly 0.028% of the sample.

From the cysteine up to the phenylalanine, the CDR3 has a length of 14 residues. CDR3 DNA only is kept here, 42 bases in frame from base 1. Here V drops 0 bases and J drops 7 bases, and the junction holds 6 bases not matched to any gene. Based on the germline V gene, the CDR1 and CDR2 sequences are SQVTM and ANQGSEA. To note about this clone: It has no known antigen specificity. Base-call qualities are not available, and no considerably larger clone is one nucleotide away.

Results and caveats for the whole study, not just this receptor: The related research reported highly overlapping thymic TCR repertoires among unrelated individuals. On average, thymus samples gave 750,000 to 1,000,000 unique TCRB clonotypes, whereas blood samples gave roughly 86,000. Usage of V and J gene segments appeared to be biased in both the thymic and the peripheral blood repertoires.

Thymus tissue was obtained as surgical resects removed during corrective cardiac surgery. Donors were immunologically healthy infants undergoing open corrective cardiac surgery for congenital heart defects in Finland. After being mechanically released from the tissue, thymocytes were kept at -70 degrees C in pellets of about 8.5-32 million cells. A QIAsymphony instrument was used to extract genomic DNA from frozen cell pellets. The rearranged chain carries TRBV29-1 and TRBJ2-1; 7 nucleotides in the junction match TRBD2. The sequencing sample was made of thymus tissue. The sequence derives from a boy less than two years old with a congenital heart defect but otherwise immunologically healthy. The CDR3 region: CSVEEALALNEQFF. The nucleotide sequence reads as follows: TGCAGCGTTGAAGAGGCACTAGCGCTTAATGAGCAGTTCTTC.